The entry that follows covers one T cell receptor beta chain sequence. The antigen remains unidentified. This CDR3 comprises 17 residues. V gave up 0 bases and J gave up 2 bases; unmatched junction bases: 3. Germline CDR1 reads SGHRS; CDR2 reads YFSETQ. The sample belongs to a study of CD4+ T cells in melanoma. Only in-frame clones appear in the TCRdb table, and some are missing; sequencing was by immunoSEQ multiplex PCR. This table has roughly 5,200 clones, about 64% appearing once. Study-level points and caveats: In melanoma, neoantigen-specific CD4+ T cells reportedly differed in differentiation state. A reported correlation linked neoantigen-specific CD4+ T cells to CD8+, macrophage and B cell function.

The chain joins TRBV5-1 to TRBJ2-5; TRBD2 matches 14 bases. This receptor was identified in a human donor with melanoma. Input material: cells from a culture (not recorded whether cultured in vitro). The CDR3 protein is CASSLGGTSGRQETQYF. CDR3 nucleotide sequence: TGCGCCAGCAGCTTGGGAGGGACTAGCGGGAGACAAGAGACCCAGTACTTC.